Presented here are 15 T cell receptor beta chains from one specimen sequenced in a study of blood T cell repertoires in COVID-19. Data came from immunoSEQ multiplex PCR; TCRdb stores just in-frame clones and leaves some out. Of about 360,000 clones listed, around 87% were seen once; the top ten hold approximately 1.9%. The source material was PBMCs or T cells enriched from blood (not recorded which). All receptors come from a man aged 35 to 55 in a cohort exposed to, infected with or recovered from COVID-19 (not recorded which).

V is TRBV4-1 and J is TRBJ2-1; 9 nucleotides match TRBD2. The CDR3 contains 15 residues. J gave up 6 bases and V 1 base, and 4 bases lay outside the gene matches. The germline V gene encodes CDR1 MGHRA and CDR2 YSYEKL. This CDR3 reads CASSQAGTSFNEQFF. CDR3 DNA: TGCGCCAGCAGCCAAGCCGGGACTAGCTTCAATGAGCAGTTCTTC.

The V gene is TRBV19, the J gene TRBJ1-4, with a weak D call TRBD1 (6 bases). The V and J ends lost 4 bases and 2 bases respectively, with 11 bases between them. Germline CDR1 is LNHDA and CDR2 is SQIVND (reference sequence). CDR3 length equals 15 residues. CDR3 sequence: CASSRGRLTNEKLFF. CDR3 bases: TGTGCCAGTAGTAGGGGGCGTCTGACTAATGAAAAACTGTTTTTT.

The rearrangement uses TRBV29-1 and TRBJ1-4, with TRBD1 matching 7 bases. The germline V gene has CDR1 SQVTM and CDR2 ANQGSEA. With 6 bases clipped from V and 0 bases from J, the junction kept 7 bases outside the gene matches. This CDR3 has 15 amino acids. CDR3 DNA: TGCAGCGTGGACACCGGGACAGCAACTAATGAAAAACTGTTTTTT. Protein product: CSVDTGTATNEKLFF.

The chain couples TRBV3-1 (or the pseudogene TRBV3-2) to TRBJ2-2, with a possible D match to TRBD2 (6 bases). The CDR3 sequence is 17 residues long. The germline CDR1 and CDR2 sequences are LGHDT and YNNKEL (reference sequence). Between the trimmed V and J ends, which lost 1 base and 8 bases, there was a span of 20 bases. The CDR3 bases are TGTGCCAGCAGCCAAGGGGCCCTAAGCGGGTCAAAAGGGGAGCTGTTTTTT. This sequence encodes CASSQGALSGSKGELFF.

The J gene is TRBJ1-1, the V gene TRBV28; the D is unclear. The V and J ends lost 2 bases and 1 base respectively, with 5 bases between them. The CDR3 loop spans 13 amino acids. CDR1 and CDR2 (germline): MDHEN, SYDVKM. CDR3 nucleotides: TGTGCCAGCAGTTTAGAGTGGAACACTGAAGCTTTCTTT. Its protein is CASSLEWNTEAFF.

The J gene is TRBJ2-4, the V gene TRBV4-2, with 7 bases lining up with TRBD2. CDR3 length equals 17 residues. V dropped 1 base and J dropped 4; count of bases not matched to a gene: 10. Germline CDR1 reads LGHNA; CDR2 reads YNFKEQ. DNA for the CDR3: TGTGCCAGCAGCCAAGGGGTGAGGGAGCGGGGAAAAAACATTCAGTACTTC. Amino acid sequence: CASSQGVRERGKNIQYF.

V and J are TRBV18 and TRBJ2-7; 10 positions agree with TRBD2. Germline values: CDR1 KGHSH, CDR2 LQKENI. This CDR3 spans 15 amino acids. The J segment lost 0 bases and the V segment lost 4 bases, leaving 3 bases of the junction unmatched. The CDR3, as DNA: TGTGCCAGCTCACGGGCTAGCGGGAGCTCCTACGAGCAGTACTTC. Translation: CASSRASGSSYEQYF.

This chain joins TRBV25-1 and TRBJ1-5; D call uncertain. In germline, CDR1 is MGHDK, CDR2 SYGVNS. The CDR3 runs to 14 residues. Trimming took 2 bases from V and 4 from J, leaving 9 bases between them. As DNA, the CDR3 is TGTGCCAGCAGTGAACCAGGACTGAATCAGCCCCAGCATTTT. This sequence encodes CASSEPGLNQPQHF.

The rearrangement links TRBV11-2 to TRBJ2-1, with TRBD2 matching over 7 bases. Trimming cost V 1 base and J 9 bases; bases outside gene matches: 9. The V gene's germline CDR1 is SGHAT and CDR2 FQNNGV. CDR3 length: 15 amino acids. CDR3 bases: TGTGCCAGCAGCTTAGTTGGGCGGGAGCAAGGTGAGCAGTTCTTC. The encoded protein is CASSLVGREQGEQFF. Filled out from reference TRBV11-2 and TRBJ2-1, the complete variable domain reads EAGVAQSPRYKIIEKRQSVAFWCNPISGHATLYWYQQILGQGPKLLIQFQNNGVVDDSQLPKDRFSAERLKGVDSTLKIQPAKLEDSAVYLCASSLVGREQGEQFFGPGTRLTVL.

This sequence joins TRBV9 and TRBJ2-7, with D possibly TRBD2 on 5 matching bases. CDR1 and CDR2 (germline): SGDLS, YYNGEE. The V and J ends lost 3 bases and 0 bases respectively, with 7 bases between them. The CDR3 is 13 amino acids. The CDR3: CASSADYSYEQYF. The CDR3 nucleotides read TGTGCCAGCAGCGCTGACTACTCCTACGAGCAGTACTTC.

J is TRBJ1-5 and V is TRBV5-1, with TRBD1 as a possible D gene (6 bases). The germline V and J ends were trimmed by 4 bases and 0 bases, with 11 bases remaining between them. The CDR3 runs to 15 residues. Germline V lookup: CDR1 SGHRS, CDR2 YFSETQ. The CDR3 region is CASSPQGFSNQPQHF. CDR3 in DNA: TGCGCCAGCAGCCCGCAGGGGTTTAGCAATCAGCCCCAGCATTTT.

The chain couples TRBV20-1 to TRBJ1-2, with 10 nucleotides matching TRBD1. Trimming took 3 bases from V and 4 from J; bases not matched to a gene: 2. Germline V CDR1 and CDR2: DFQATT, SNEGSKA (reference sequence). The CDR3 has 13 residues. CDR3 amino acids: CSASDRGPYGYTF. The CDR3, as DNA: TGCAGTGCTAGTGACAGGGGGCCCTATGGCTACACCTTC.

The rearrangement links TRBV28 to TRBJ2-7; D unresolved. The germline gives CDR1 MDHEN, CDR2 SYDVKM. The CDR3 length is 15 residues. V was trimmed by 5 bases and J by 1 base, leaving 15 bases between them. The CDR3 DNA reads TGTGCCAGCAGTCCTATACAAACAGCATCCTACGAGCAGTACTTC. As protein: CASSPIQTASYEQYF.

The gene calls are TRBV7-2 and TRBJ1-1; TRBD1 might be the D (5 bases). The CDR3 loop spans 16 amino acids. Trimming shortened V by 5 bases and J by 1 base, and 17 bases separated the two germline ends. Germline CDR1 SGHTA, CDR2 FQGNSA. The CDR3 here is CASSNRGGERNTEAFF. In nucleotides, the CDR3 is TGTGCCAGCAGCAATCGTGGGGGGGAACGGAACACTGAAGCTTTCTTT.

The genes are TRBV6-2 or TRBV6-3 and TRBJ1-5; weak D call: TRBD1 (6 bases). Germline values: CDR1 MNHEY, CDR2 SVGEGT. The CDR3 extends over 14 amino acids. The V and J ends lost 5 bases and 3 bases respectively, with 11 bases between them. The CDR3 region has the DNA TGTGCCAGCAGTAAGGACAGAACCAATCAGCCCCAGCATTTT. Translating gives CASSKDRTNQPQHF.